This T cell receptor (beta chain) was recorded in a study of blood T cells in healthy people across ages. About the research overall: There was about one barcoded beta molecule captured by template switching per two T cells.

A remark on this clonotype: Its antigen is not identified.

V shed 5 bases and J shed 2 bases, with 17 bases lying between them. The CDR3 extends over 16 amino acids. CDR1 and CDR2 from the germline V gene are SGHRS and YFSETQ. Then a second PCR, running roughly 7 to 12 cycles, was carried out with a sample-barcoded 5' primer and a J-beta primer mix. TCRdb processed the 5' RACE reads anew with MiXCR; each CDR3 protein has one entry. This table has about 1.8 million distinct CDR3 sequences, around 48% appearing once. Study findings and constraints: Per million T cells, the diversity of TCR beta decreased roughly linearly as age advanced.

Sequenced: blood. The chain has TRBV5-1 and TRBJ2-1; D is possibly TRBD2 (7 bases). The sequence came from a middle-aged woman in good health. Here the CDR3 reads CASSDTPGGAYNEQFF. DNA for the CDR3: TGCGCCAGCAGTGACACCCCGGGGGGCGCCTACAATGAGCAGTTCTTC. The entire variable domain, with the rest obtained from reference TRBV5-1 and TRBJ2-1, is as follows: KAGVTQTPRYLIKTRGQQVTLSCSPISGHRSVSWYQQTPGQGLQFLFEYFSETQRNKGNFPGRFSGRQFSNSRSEMNVSTLELGDSALYLCASSDTPGGAYNEQFFGPGTRLTVL.